The 21 T cell receptor beta chains given below trace back to one sample, sequenced in a study of stem cell transplantation in POMP-related autoinflammatory disease. Data came from immunoSEQ multiplex PCR; TCRdb stores just in-frame clones and leaves some out. Of some 2,200 clones in the sample, about nine tenths are singletons; the top ten hold approximately 2.5%. The sequenced sample was Tregs from PBMCs, obtained after stem cell transplantation. The receptors were sampled from a human patient with POMP-related autoinflammation and immune dysregulation (PRAID). Some of these T cells may belong to the graft donor.

With respect to this clone: Its ends do not fully match the called genes, so a read error is possible. V gene TRBV7-2 combines with J gene TRBJ2-3, with 8 positions matching TRBD1. Germline loops: CDR1 SGHTA, CDR2 FQGNSA. The CDR3 is 14 residues long. DNA for the CDR3: TGTGCCAGCAGATTTGGACAGGGCACATATACGCAGTATTTT. Its protein product is CASRFGQGTYTQYF.

This chain links TRBV19 with TRBJ1-1; D gene uncertain. Germline-derived CDR1 and CDR2 are LNHDA and SQIVND (reference sequence). This CDR3 has 12 amino acids. V was cut by 7 bases and J by 5 bases, with 11 bases left in between. CDR3 sequence (DNA): TGTGCCAGTAACTATCCGGGAACTGAAGCTTTCTTT. Translating gives CASNYPGTEAFF.

The J gene is TRBJ1-3, the V gene TRBV30, with D hard to call. V gave up 3 bases and J gave up 1 base, with 10 bases separating them. The CDR3 contains 14 residues. CDR1 is GTSNPN, CDR2 SVGIG, per germline (reference sequence). DNA of the CDR3: TGTGCCTGGAGCGCTCCAGTTTCTGGAAACACCATATATTTT. It translates to CAWSAPVSGNTIYF.

The V gene is TRBV28, the J gene TRBJ2-1, with 7 bases matching TRBD1. Per the germline V gene, CDR1 is MDHEN and CDR2 is SYDVKM. Trimming took 2 bases from V and 9 from J; bases not matched to a gene: 4. The CDR3 sequence is 13 residues long. The CDR3 DNA reads TGTGCCAGCAGTTTACCGACAGGGTCTGAGCAGTTCTTC. It specifies CASSLPTGSEQFF.

The chain couples TRBV10-2 to TRBJ2-2, with D tentatively TRBD1 (5 bases). Looked up from germline, CDR1 is WSHSY and CDR2 is SAAADI. Trimming cost V 3 bases and J 2 bases, with 7 bases left between them. The CDR3 length is 14 residues. This CDR3 is CASSEQANTGELFF. The CDR3 coding sequence is TGCGCCAGCAGTGAACAGGCAAACACCGGGGAGCTGTTTTTT.

This chain connects TRBV6-5 to TRBJ1-2, with 10 bases lining up with TRBD1. The CDR3 extends over 14 amino acids. The germline V gene has CDR1 MNHEY and CDR2 SVGAGI. V gave up 6 bases and J gave up 8 bases; unmatched junction bases: 9. CDR3 in DNA: TGTGCCAGCAGGCGGACCGGGACAGGGGTCGGCTACACCTTC. Amino acids: CASRRTGTGVGYTF.

This clone was found once. This chain joins TRBV4-1 and TRBJ1-2; 9 bases fit TRBD1. This CDR3 has 18 residues. The V segment lost 1 base and the J segment 8 bases; nucleotides outside the gene matches: 17. CDR1 is MGHRA and CDR2 is YSYEKL in the germline V gene. CDR3 in amino acids: CASSQAPHPGTGFQGYTF. The DNA for the CDR3 is TGCGCCAGCAGCCAAGCCCCCCATCCCGGGACAGGGTTTCAGGGCTACACCTTC.

The chain uses TRBV5-1 and TRBJ1-6, with 8 positions matching TRBD1. V was clipped by 0 bases and J by 10 bases; unmatched bases: 6. The CDR3 covers 15 residues. Germline values: CDR1 SGHRS, CDR2 YFSETQ. CDR3 DNA: TGCGCCAGCAGCTTGGGACAGGGGAAAGGATCACCCCTCCACTTT. Translated, it gives CASSLGQGKGSPLHF.

This chain links TRBV11-2 with TRBJ1-6; D remains ambiguous. This CDR3 is 14 amino acids long. Germline V gene lookup returns CDR1 SGHAT and CDR2 FQNNGV. Trimming stripped 3 bases from V and 5 bases from J, with 8 bases between. CDR3 residues: CASSFGLNNSPLHF. The CDR3, as DNA: TGTGCCAGCAGCTTCGGACTGAATAATTCACCCCTCCACTTT.

This chain connects TRBV7-9 to TRBJ2-3, with unresolved D. Trimming took off 5 bases at V and 2 bases at J, with 11 bases between the two ends. Germline CDR1 reads SEHNR; CDR2 reads FQNEAQ (reference sequence). The CDR3 contains 14 residues. The CDR3 DNA sequence: TGTGCCAGCAGCCGCCTCCAGGTCACAGATACGCAGTATTTT. Translated: CASSRLQVTDTQYF.

The chain links TRBV7-9 to TRBJ1-2; D may be TRBD1 (5 bases). There are 14 residues in the CDR3. Trimming cost V 3 bases and J 3 bases, with 11 bases left between them. Germline V gene data show CDR1 as SEHNR and CDR2 as FQNEAQ (reference sequence). CDR3 loop: CASSFGTPYYGYTF. The CDR3 region has the DNA TGTGCCAGCAGCTTCGGGACGCCATACTATGGCTACACCTTC.

V is TRBV19 and J is TRBJ2-5, with 12 bases identical to TRBD1. V shed 4 bases, J shed 6 bases, and the junction held 18 bases outside the gene matches. Germline lookup yields CDR1 LNHDA and CDR2 SQIVND (reference sequence). The CDR3 totals 19 residues. The CDR3 loop is CASSSGTGGAGTRGKTQYF. CDR3 bases: TGTGCCAGTAGTAGTGGGACAGGGGGCGCGGGTACTCGGGGGAAGACCCAGTACTTC.

This clone was seen a few times. The chain joins TRBV6-5 to TRBJ2-2; no definite D call. The germline V and J ends were trimmed by 6 bases and 3 bases, with 14 bases remaining between them. The CDR3 has 15 residues. The germline V gene has CDR1 MNHEY and CDR2 SVGAGI. Here the CDR3 DNA reads TGTGCCAGCAGGACCCTGGGTCGGGACACCGGGGAGCTGTTTTTT. Its protein product is CASRTLGRDTGELFF.

The chain uses TRBV5-1 and TRBJ1-1; a weak D match, TRBD1 (5 bases). The V end lost 4 bases, the J end lost 6 bases, and 16 bases lay between the germline ends. The V gene's germline CDR1 is SGHRS and CDR2 YFSETQ. The CDR3 runs 14 residues. The CDR3: CASSLLRGGAEAFF. CDR3 nucleotides: TGCGCCAGCAGCCTCCTGAGGGGAGGCGCTGAAGCTTTCTTT.

The chain couples TRBV15 to TRBJ1-4; possible D gene TRBD1, 5 bases. The germline V gene encodes CDR1 LNHNV and CDR2 YYDKDF (reference sequence). V was pared by 5 bases and J by 5 bases, with 9 bases between. The CDR3 is made up of 13 amino acids. The CDR3 spells CATSGDGNEKLFF. Here the CDR3 DNA reads TGTGCCACCAGCGGGGACGGGAATGAAAAACTGTTTTTT.

The chain uses TRBV11-2 and TRBJ2-3; 9 bases map to TRBD2. The V and J ends lost 3 bases and 3 bases, in that order; junction bases with no gene match: 7. Germline V CDR1 and CDR2: SGHAT, FQNNGV. The CDR3 is 16 amino acids. The CDR3 DNA reads TGTGCCAGCAGCTTCCGCGGCGGGGGGGCGACAGATACGCAGTATTTT. Its protein product is CASSFRGGGATDTQYF.

The chain uses TRBV7-9 and TRBJ2-1; 11 bases map to TRBD1. CDR1 is SEHNR and CDR2 is FQNEAQ in the germline V gene (reference sequence). Trimming removed 5 bases from V and 4 bases from J; junction bases left unmatched: 7. This CDR3 spans 16 amino acids. CDR3 residues: CASSERRDRGYNEQFF. The CDR3 DNA reads TGTGCCAGCAGCGAACGCCGGGACAGGGGGTACAATGAGCAGTTCTTC.

V usage is TRBV7-9 and J usage is TRBJ2-5; no definite D call. Germline CDR1 SEHNR, CDR2 FQNEAQ (reference sequence). The CDR3 consists of 15 residues. The V and J ends lost 1 base and 5 bases respectively, with 14 bases between them. The CDR3 DNA sequence: TGTGCCAGCAGCTTAGGCAAGCATATAAGGGAGACCCAGTACTTC. This translates into CASSLGKHIRETQYF.

The sample holds one count of this clone. CDR3 region: CASSLVPGQAATDTQYF. The CDR3 nucleotides are TGTGCCAGCAGCTTAGTGCCAGGTCAGGCGGCCACAGATACGCAGTATTTT. J is TRBJ2-3 and V is TRBV7-8; D not certain. Trimming shortened V by 1 base and J by 2 bases, and 16 bases separated the two germline ends. Germline assignment: CDR1 SGHVS and CDR2 FQNEAQ. The CDR3 sequence is 17 residues long.

V is TRBV2 and J is TRBJ2-2, with 10 bases identical to TRBD1. Germline CDR1 is SNHLY and CDR2 is FYNNEI. V shed 7 bases and J 0 bases; nucleotides not matched to a gene: 5. This CDR3 spans 16 amino acids. In DNA form, the CDR3 reads TGTGCCAGCACCGGAGGGACAGGGGCGAACACCGGGGAGCTGTTTTTT. Encoded protein: CASTGGTGANTGELFF.

The chain recombines TRBV29-1 with TRBJ2-3, with TRBD1 as a possible D gene (5 bases). CDR3 size: 13 residues. CDR1 and CDR2 (germline): SQVTM, ANQGSEA. V lost 7 bases and J 1 base, leaving 12 bases between the germline ends. CDR3 in amino acids: CSATLQGTDTQYF. The DNA for the CDR3 is TGCAGCGCCACCCTACAGGGCACAGATACGCAGTATTTT.